What follows are 15 T cell receptor beta chains derived from one specimen sequenced in a study of response to subunit inactivated influenza vaccine. TCRdb re-called the RT-PCR reads with MiXCR, one entry per CDR3 protein. Here the sample spans almost 600,000 distinct CDR3 sequences, 14% being singletons. This material consisted of PBMCs from blood, taken 11 to 12 days after vaccination. Receptors originate from a man in his forties or fifties who received an inactivated influenza vaccine.

This clonotype was observed a handful of times. The chain is built from TRBV12-3 or TRBV12-4 and TRBJ1-2; D call uncertain. Trimming pared 6 bases from V and 4 bases from J, leaving 15 bases between. CDR3 length: 14 amino acids. Here the CDR3 DNA reads TGTGCCAGCAGCCCCGACGGGAACAGCTATGGCTACACCTTC. Its protein product is CASSPDGNSYGYTF.

The sample holds a few counts of this clonotype. The CDR3 loop reads CASSLGTGSLLANTGELFF. CDR3 DNA: TGTGCCAGCAGCTTAGGGACAGGTTCACTTTTAGCGAACACCGGGGAGCTGTTTTTT. The chain couples TRBV6-5 to TRBJ2-2; 8 nucleotides line up with TRBD1. With 6 bases clipped from V and 0 bases from J, the junction kept 15 bases outside the gene matches. The length of the CDR3 is 19 residues. Germline-derived CDR1 and CDR2 are MNHEY and SVGAGI.

The genes are TRBV11-2 and TRBJ2-1, with 7 nucleotides matching TRBD2. Germline trimming cut 0 bases from V and 2 bases from J; bases unmatched to any gene: 16. Per germline, CDR1 SGHAT and CDR2 FQNNGV. The CDR3 totals 20 residues. CDR3 DNA sequence: TGTGCCAGCAGCTTAGATTATTTTACTAGCGACTATTATACCTACAATGAGCAGTTCTTC. As protein: CASSLDYFTSDYYTYNEQFF.

This sequence joins TRBV7-3 and TRBJ2-7; no clear D. The length of the CDR3 is 13 residues. Trimming left V 8 bases short and J 0 bases short, with 11 bases between. The V gene's germline CDR1 is SGHTA and CDR2 FQGTGA. Written as DNA, the CDR3 is TGTGCCAGCGGGAACGGCGCCTCCTACGAGCAGTACTTC. It translates to CASGNGASYEQYF.

The chain employs TRBV24-1 and TRBJ2-3, with D maybe TRBD1 (5 bases). CDR3 length equals 12 residues. Germline CDR1 and CDR2: KGHDR and SFDVKD. Trimming shortened V by 8 bases and J by 2 bases, and 7 bases separated the two germline ends. CDR3 in amino acids: CATKGPTDTQYF. The CDR3 DNA follows: TGTGCCACCAAGGGGCCCACAGATACGCAGTATTTT.

There are a few counts of this clonotype. This chain uses TRBV18 with TRBJ2-1; D not resolved. The CDR3 spans 13 residues. V was trimmed by 5 bases and J by 0 bases, leaving 5 bases between them. The germline CDR1 and CDR2 sequences are KGHSH and LQKENI. The CDR3 coding sequence is TGTGCCAGCTCAATAGGCTCCTACAATGAGCAGTTCTTC. It yields the protein CASSIGSYNEQFF.

The rearrangement links TRBV12-3 or TRBV12-4 to TRBJ2-1, with 10 bases fitting TRBD2. The CDR3 is 16 amino acids. The V and J ends lost 5 bases and 3 bases, in that order; junction bases with no gene match: 7. CDR3 protein: CASSPISGRGYNEQFF. CDR3 sequence (DNA): TGTGCCAGCAGTCCCATAAGCGGGAGGGGCTACAATGAGCAGTTCTTC.

This chain links TRBV28 with TRBJ2-3, with 7 bases aligning to TRBD1. CDR1 is MDHEN, CDR2 SYDVKM, per germline. The CDR3 is made up of 16 amino acids. Unmatched junction bases numbered 14, after V lost 6 bases and J lost 5 bases. The CDR3 spells CASSWGTEESGDTQYF. The DNA of the CDR3 is TGTGCCAGCAGCTGGGGGACAGAAGAATCCGGAGATACGCAGTATTTT. The entire variable domain, with the rest obtained from reference TRBV28 and TRBJ2-3, is as follows: DVKVTQSSRYLVKRTGEKVFLECVQDMDHENMFWYRQDPGLGLRLIYFSYDVKMKEKGDIPEGYSVSREKKERFSLILESASTNQTSMYLCASSWGTEESGDTQYFGPGTRLTVL.

The sample holds many counts of this clonotype. V is TRBV18 and J is TRBJ2-5; D is undetermined. The CDR3 contains 13 residues. Trimming cost V 6 bases and J 2 bases, with 10 bases left between them. Germline assignment: CDR1 KGHSH and CDR2 LQKENI. This CDR3 is CASSAKLQETQYF. The CDR3 nucleotides are TGTGCCAGCTCCGCCAAACTACAAGAGACCCAGTACTTC.

This clonotype has a handful of counts. The chain links TRBV7-8 to TRBJ2-1; D possibly matches TRBD1 or TRBD2 (5 bases each). The CDR3 runs to 16 residues. The V gene lost 4 bases and the J gene lost 7 bases, with 20 bases spanning the gap. Germline V gene data show CDR1 as SGHVS and CDR2 as FQNEAQ. CDR3 sequence (DNA): TGTGCCAGCAGCTACCTAGGAGTTGGTGGGGGTAATGAGCAGTTCTTC. Protein: CASSYLGVGGGNEQFF.

This clonotype has only a few counts. The chain carries TRBV20-1 and TRBJ2-7, with a possible D match to TRBD2 (7 bases). The CDR3 extends over 16 amino acids. Trimming stripped 0 bases from V and 5 bases from J, with 20 bases between. CDR1 and CDR2 (germline): DFQATT, SNEGSKA (reference sequence). This CDR3 reads CSARDLLGGGWDEQYF. DNA for the CDR3: TGCAGTGCTAGAGACCTCCTTGGCGGGGGCTGGGACGAGCAGTACTTC.

This clonotype has just a few counts. The V gene is TRBV30, the J gene TRBJ2-5, with 9 positions matching TRBD1. The ends lost 0 bases at V and 8 bases at J; junction bases unmatched: 4. The CDR3 has 13 residues. Germline lookup yields CDR1 GTSNPN and CDR2 SVGIG (reference sequence). CDR3 coding DNA: TGTGCCTGGAGTGTACAGGGGGCGCACACCCAGTACTTC. It encodes CAWSVQGAHTQYF.

This clonotype was seen more than once but under ten times. The genes are TRBV5-1 and TRBJ2-7, with D perhaps TRBD1 (6 bases). Germline-derived CDR1 and CDR2 are SGHRS and YFSETQ. The V gene lost 3 bases and the J gene lost 5 bases, with 15 bases spanning the gap. This CDR3 has 14 amino acids. The CDR3 loop reads CASSSGTLDNEQYF. The CDR3, as DNA: TGCGCCAGCAGCTCCGGGACATTAGACAACGAGCAGTACTTC.

This clonotype turned up a few times. CDR3 region: CASSLVTRLAGKETQYF. The CDR3 bases are TGTGCCAGCAGCTTGGTTACCCGACTAGCGGGCAAAGAGACCCAGTACTTC. The chain joins TRBV7-2 to TRBJ2-5, with 10 bases that match TRBD2. The CDR3 length is 17 residues. Trimming removed 3 bases from V and 3 bases from J; junction bases left unmatched: 10. Germline CDR1 reads SGHTA; CDR2 reads FQGNSA. Filled out from reference TRBV7-2 and TRBJ2-5, the complete variable domain reads GAGVSQSPSNKVTEKGKDVELRCDPISGHTALYWYRQSLGQGLEFLIYFQGNSAPDKSGLPSDRFSAERTGGSVSTLTIQRTQQEDSAVYLCASSLVTRLAGKETQYFGPGTRLLVL.

The chain carries TRBV3-1 and TRBJ2-7; D gene uncertain. Germline CDR1 and CDR2: LGHDT and YNNKEL (reference sequence). The CDR3 runs 14 residues. With 1 base removed from V and 2 bases from J, the gap between germline ends came to 9 bases. The CDR3 here is CASSQGNTAYEQYF. As DNA, the CDR3 is TGTGCCAGCAGCCAAGGCAATACAGCCTACGAGCAGTACTTC.